The 4 T cell receptor beta chains below come from one sample, sequenced in a study of graft-versus-host responses after intestinal transplantation (dated by TCRdb to about 2021). Library preparation used the immunoSEQ multiplex PCR assay. Drawn from immuneACCESS, this table holds only the in-frame rearrangements with V and J called that TCRdb kept. Clones are partly lost; checked studies trace under half to an unresolved V gene and leave the rest unexplained. The sample table contains 20,000 or so clones; only one count was recorded for 80% to 95% of them. Under 2% of the sample goes to the ten largest clones. The sample in question was PBMCs, obtained 350 to 400 days after transplant. These receptor sequences come from a human patient who received an intestinal transplant, so some T cells may come from the graft donor.

This sequence joins TRBV6-5 and TRBJ2-5; 7 nucleotides agree with TRBD1. Germline lookup yields CDR1 MNHEY and CDR2 SVGAGI. With V trimmed by 5 bases and J by 3 bases, 3 bases remained unmatched. The CDR3 covers 13 residues. The chain's CDR3 is CASSTGTEETQYF. The DNA of the CDR3 is TGTGCCAGCAGTACCGGGACAGAAGAGACCCAGTACTTC.

The J gene is TRBJ2-7, the V gene TRBV6-1; D gene unclear. The germline V gene encodes CDR1 MNHNS and CDR2 SASEGT. With 6 bases removed from V and 1 base from J, the gap between germline ends came to 10 bases. The CDR3 has 13 amino acids. CDR3 loop: CASRPTDSYEQYF. The DNA of the CDR3 is TGTGCCAGCAGACCGACTGATTCCTACGAGCAGTACTTC.

The gene calls are TRBV6-4 and TRBJ2-2, with TRBD2 as a possible D gene (6 bases). The CDR3 has 15 residues. Germline V gene lookup returns CDR1 MRHNA and CDR2 SNTAGT. The V and J ends lost 0 bases and 1 base respectively, with 6 bases between them. The CDR3 protein is CASSDSSGNTGELFF. In DNA form, the CDR3 reads TGTGCCAGCAGTGACTCTAGCGGGAACACCGGGGAGCTGTTTTTT.

The V gene is TRBV6-5, the J gene TRBJ2-5, with a weak D call TRBD2 (6 bases). The CDR3 is made up of 15 amino acids. Germline V gene sequence: CDR1 MNHEY, CDR2 SVGAGI. V was trimmed by 2 bases and J by 3 bases, leaving 13 bases between them. In DNA, the CDR3 is TGTGCCAGCAGTTACGGGGGGTCTGTGAAAGAGACCCAGTACTTC. Translation gives CASSYGGSVKETQYF.